The entry that follows covers one T cell receptor beta chain sequence. At the survey level, the v3.0 immunoSEQ assay was run. Produced via immunoSEQ multiplex PCR; TCRdb's table is partial and in-frame only. The sample holds 30,000 or so clones, around 82% seen once. The record originates from a study of long-term antiretroviral therapy in people with HIV. The CDR3 covers 15 residues. The V end was cut by 0 bases, the J end by 6 bases, with 14 bases between. Germline values: CDR1 KGHSH, CDR2 LQKENI. The genes are TRBV18 and TRBJ1-1, with D hard to call. The sequence came from a middle-aged man with HIV. The material was unsorted PBMCs, obtained 3 years after starting antiretroviral therapy. This CDR3 is CASSPPVIKASEAFF. For the CDR3, the DNA is TGTGCCAGCTCACCACCGGTCATAAAGGCCTCTGAAGCTTTCTTT. The full variable domain, its missing parts supplied by reference TRBV18 and TRBJ1-1, is NAGVMQNPRHLVRRRGQEARLRCSPMKGHSHVYWYRQLPEEGLKFMVYLQKENIIDESGMPKERFSAEFPKEGPSILRIQQVVRGDSAAYFCASSPPVIKASEAFFGQGTRLTVV.